The T cell receptor (beta chain) under discussion was sequenced for a study of CD8 T cells in Susac syndrome (dated by TCRdb to between 2018 and 2021). With regard to the full study: Of the Susac syndrome patients who were sequenced, 5 or 6 had clinically active disease and eight or nine were in clinical remission. Susac syndrome patients were therapy-naive, on corticosteroids (some also receiving IVIg), or on IVIg alone at blood withdrawal. Whether CD8+ T cell activation and differentiation in Susac syndrome was antigen driven was tested using repertoire sequencing. The clonality of the CD8+ T cell repertoire was compared across about 12 healthy donors, some 14 Susac syndrome patients and 15 multiple sclerosis patients. Summary of the overall study and its limitations: Clonal expansion was observed in Susac syndrome CD8+ repertoires, with the highest expansion in CD8+ TEMRA cells and greater expansion in clinically active than in remitting patients. The number of individuals in the TCR sequencing and HLA analysis was acknowledged as relatively small. Under 20 and five Susac-specific public clones were found in the total CD8+ and CD8+ TEMRA repertoires, respectively.

Its CDR3 holds 15 amino acids, cysteine through phenylalanine. Just the 45-base CDR3 DNA is kept, in frame starting at base 1. CDR1 and CDR2 are read off the germline V gene (reference sequence) as SGHAT and FQDESV. The germline ends are 8 bases apart after V is trimmed by 0 bases and J by 0 bases. To note about this clonotype: Its antigen is not yet known. No much larger clone exists at a distance of one base, and base qualities are not known.

RNA was extracted using the RNeasy kit, and about 0.5 to 1 microgram was reverse transcribed with random hexamers. The immunoSEQ multiplex PCR assay, which covers 54 Vbeta and 13 Jbeta segments, was used to amplify TCR beta CDR3 regions. To correct PCR amplification bias, a synthetic template baseline was used for both primer optimization and computational correction. Under the source paper's analysis protocol: Reads were assigned to V, D and J genes according to IMGT and analyzed in immunoSEQ Analyzer, with only productive sequences retained. To calculate clonality, Shannon entropy was normalized by log2 of the number of productive unique sequences and then subtracted from one. Public and private clones were assessed among the 100 most prevalent clones of each patient and control. Clones were defined as Susac-specific if absent from the healthy and MS cohorts, from roughly 1,100 published viral clones and from other ImmuneACCESS disease sequences. TCRdb itself trimmed the public reads at Q25 with fastp, ran MiXCR and retained productive beta chains. Each CDR3 protein gets just one entry, which takes the most common genes and DNA from the rows behind it. In this record, the V and J calls reflect TCRdb's handling and not the investigators' own analysis. The sample has 100,000 to 150,000 distinct CDR3 sequences on record, around 94% of them singletons. In total, the top ten clones hold about 0.3% of the sample.

Peripheral blood CD8+ and CD4+ T cells from healthy donors, Susac syndrome patients and multiple sclerosis patients were profiled using high-throughput TCR beta sequencing. The Susac syndrome patients fulfilled recently defined diagnostic criteria for either definite or probable disease. Bulk CD8+ and CD4+ T cells were purified magnetically by negative isolation, whereas CD8+ TEMRA cells were enriched by FACS. Blood was collected in EDTA tubes and processed within 24 hours, with PBMCs isolated through density gradient centrifugation. PBMCs intended for TCR sequencing were frozen in liquid nitrogen and were later thawed in a 37 degrees C water bath. Purity of sorted or isolated CD4+, CD8+ and CD8+ TEMRA cells was at least 90%.

The V and J segments used are TRBV11-1 and TRBJ1-1, with the D segment identity uncertain. The material sequenced was CD8+ T cells from PBMCs. This TCR was recovered from a human donor with Susac syndrome. The DNA sequence is as follows: TGTGCCAGCAGCTTAGCGTGGGGAGTGAACACTGAAGCTTTCTTT. It translates as CASSLAWGVNTEAFF.